The rows below give T cell receptor beta chains drawn from one sample of a study of sequential checkpoint blockade in melanoma. The repertoire was sequenced with immunoSEQ multiplex PCR; TCRdb's copy has only in-frame clones and lacks some. Here the sample spans about 20,000 clones, approximately 77% being singletons. The sequenced sample was CD8+ T cells sorted from blood (inferred from file names), obtained from a patient given nivolumab and ipilimumab in sequence. The receptor source for this set is a human donor with melanoma. Each CDR3 is given with its conserved first and last residue. The D gene is left open where the match is weak. Expanded clones are given a class, and other clones once, few, many or no size at all.

V	J	D	size	length	DNA	CDR3
TRBV13	TRBJ2-7	NA	NA	14	TGTGCCAGCAGCACGCAGGGGTCCCCATACGAGCAGTACTTC	CASSTQGSPYEQYF
TRBV4-1	TRBJ2-7	NA	NA	15	TGCGCCAGCAGCCAAGTTCCACGACAGCCCTACGAGCAGTACTTC	CASSQVPRQPYEQYF
TRBV29-1	TRBJ2-6	NA	NA	12	TGCAGCGTTGTTTCGGGGGCCAACGTCCTGACTTTC	CSVVSGANVLTF
TRBV28	TRBJ1-4	NA	few	15	TGTGCCAGCAGTTTACTATCCGGGTTTAATGAAAAACTGTTTTTT	CASSLLSGFNEKLFF
TRBV2	TRBJ1-1	NA	NA	12	TGTGCCAGCAGTGAAGGGACAGTCGAAGCTTTCTTT	CASSEGTVEAFF
TRBV14	TRBJ1-2	NA	NA	16	TGTGCCAGCAGCCAAGAATCCCGAACAGGGTCCCCTGGCTACACCTTC	CASSQESRTGSPGYTF
TRBV9	TRBJ2-1	TRBD1	NA	16	TGTGCCAGCAGCGTCCACCGGGACAGGTTTAACAATGAGCAGTTCTTC	CASSVHRDRFNNEQFF
TRBV7-6	TRBJ1-2	NA	few	14	TGTGCCAGCAGCGGGGCAGGGGTATTACATGGCTACACCTTC	CASSGAGVLHGYTF
TRBV9	TRBJ1-2	NA	NA	16	TGTGCCAGCAGCGTAGGACTTGGGGGGGTGGCGGATGGCTACACCTTC	CASSVGLGGVADGYTF
TRBV7-9	TRBJ2-7	NA	NA	16	TGTGCCAGCAGCTTAGGGCGACAGCTCGACTCCTACGAGCAGTACTTC	CASSLGRQLDSYEQYF
TRBV23-1	TRBJ2-7	TRBD1	NA	15	TGCGCCAGCAGCGAACCCGGGACAGGGACCTACGAGCAGTACTTC	CASSEPGTGTYEQYF
TRBV4-1	TRBJ2-7	TRBD2	NA	17	TGCGCCAGCAGCCAAGGGGCTAGCGGGAGTGGTAGCTTCGAGCAGTACTTC	CASSQGASGSGSFEQYF
TRBV13	TRBJ1-5	NA	NA	14	TGTGCCAGCAGTCGGGGAAGGAGCAATCAGCCCCAGCATTTT	CASSRGRSNQPQHF
TRBV11-3	TRBJ1-1	TRBD1	NA	15	TGTGCCAGCAGCACCCGGACAGGGGTGAACACTGAAGCTTTCTTT	CASSTRTGVNTEAFF
TRBV6-9	TRBJ1-2	NA	few	16	TGTGCCAGCAGTTTAATTGACCCGGGGGGTGTTTATGGCTACACCTTC	CASSLIDPGGVYGYTF
TRBV21-1	TRBJ2-7	NA	NA	15	TGTGCCAGCAGCTTGAGGACTCCCCGCTCCTACGAGCAGTACTTC	CASSLRTPRSYEQYF
TRBV9	TRBJ1-2	TRBD1	NA	16	TGTGCCAGCAGCGTATCGGCGGACAGGGGTATTGTAAGCTACACCTTC	CASSVSADRGIVSYTF
TRBV9	TRBJ1-1	NA	NA	16	TGTGCCAGCAGCGTCGGCGGATCCTCGCGGAACACTGAAGCTTTCTTT	CASSVGGSSRNTEAFF
TRBV5-5	TRBJ1-2	NA	NA	17	TGTGCCAGCAGCTTGGCCCACCGGGGTCAGGAAAACTATGGCTACACCTTC	CASSLAHRGQENYGYTF
TRBV21-1	TRBJ1-4	NA	NA	14	TGTGCCAGCATCACAGGGGTCAGAAATGAAAAACTGTTTTTT	CASITGVRNEKLFF
TRBV18	TRBJ2-1	TRBD1	NA	16	TGTGCCAGCTCACACCGGGACAGGGAACCCTACAATGAGCAGTTCTTC	CASSHRDREPYNEQFF